The rows below give T cell receptor beta chains drawn from one sample of a study of neurological immune-mediated disorders. TCRdb itself ran the 5' RACE reads through MiXCR, one entry per CDR3 protein. The data contain roughly 60,000 distinct CDR3 sequences, more than 7.5% of them singletons. Sequences were obtained from PBMCs. The receptors derive from a man younger than 45 in good health. CDR3s include the opening cysteine and the closing phenylalanine or tryptophan. A D gene is named only where the DNA matches it firmly. A clone size is listed for some rows: how often the clone was seen (once, few, many), or a class if it is expanded.

v_gene: TRBV5-6
abundance: many
d_gene: TRBD1
j_gene: TRBJ1-2
CDR3aa: CASSGQDNYGYTF
CDR3nt: TGTGCCAGCAGCGGACAGGACAACTATGGCTACACCTTC

v_gene: TRBV6-2/TRBV6-3
abundance: -
d_gene: TRBD2
j_gene: TRBJ2-5
CDR3aa: CASSPTSGRSMGTRYF
CDR3nt: TGTGCCAGCAGCCCCACTAGCGGGAGGTCTATGGGGACCCGGTACTTC

v_gene: TRBV28
abundance: many
d_gene: -
j_gene: TRBJ2-7
CDR3aa: CASSSRDITYEQYF
CDR3nt: TGTGCCAGCAGTTCCCGGGACATCACCTACGAGCAGTACTTC

v_gene: TRBV9
abundance: many
d_gene: TRBD2
j_gene: TRBJ2-1
CDR3aa: CASSGLAGGPSNEQFF
CDR3nt: TGTGCCAGCAGCGGACTAGCGGGAGGGCCCTCCAATGAGCAGTTCTTC

v_gene: TRBV20-1
abundance: many
d_gene: TRBD1
j_gene: TRBJ1-2
CDR3aa: CSASVQGDDYGYTF
CDR3nt: TGCAGTGCTAGCGTACAGGGGGACGACTATGGCTACACCTTC

v_gene: TRBV6-5
abundance: many
d_gene: -
j_gene: TRBJ1-2
CDR3aa: CASRPPDGGGYTF
CDR3nt: TGTGCCAGCAGACCCCCGGACGGCGGTGGCTACACCTTC

v_gene: TRBV7-3
abundance: many
d_gene: -
j_gene: TRBJ2-5
CDR3aa: CASSPSGAETQYF
CDR3nt: TGTGCCAGCAGCCCTAGTGGTGCAGAGACCCAGTACTTC

v_gene: TRBV5-1
abundance: many
d_gene: -
j_gene: TRBJ2-7
CDR3aa: CASSSIGQGRRSYF
CDR3nt: TGCGCCAGCAGCTCTATAGGGCAGGGCAGGAGGTCGTACTTC

v_gene: TRBV7-6
abundance: many
d_gene: -
j_gene: TRBJ2-7
CDR3aa: CASSFTGNEQYF
CDR3nt: TGTGCCAGCAGCTTCACAGGGAACGAGCAGTACTTC

v_gene: TRBV7-7
abundance: many
d_gene: TRBD2
j_gene: TRBJ2-5
CDR3aa: CASSPLRGGQETQYF
CDR3nt: TGTGCCAGCAGCCCCCTCCGGGGAGGGCAAGAGACCCAGTACTTC

v_gene: TRBV24-1
abundance: many
d_gene: -
j_gene: TRBJ2-3
CDR3aa: CATSVGPSTDTQYF
CDR3nt: TGTGCCACCAGTGTGGGACCTAGCACAGATACGCAGTATTTT

v_gene: TRBV5-1
abundance: many
d_gene: -
j_gene: TRBJ2-1
CDR3aa: CASSFLSRRNEQFF
CDR3nt: TGCGCCAGCAGCTTTCTCTCCCGGAGGAATGAGCAGTTCTTC

v_gene: TRBV3-1
abundance: many
d_gene: -
j_gene: TRBJ2-5
CDR3aa: CASSQGRGPQYF
CDR3nt: TGTGCCAGCAGCCAAGGGCGGGGGCCCCAGTACTTC

v_gene: TRBV5-6
abundance: many
d_gene: -
j_gene: TRBJ2-3
CDR3aa: CASSFDSTDTQYF
CDR3nt: TGTGCCAGCAGCTTCGACAGCACAGATACGCAGTATTTT

v_gene: TRBV3-1
abundance: many
d_gene: TRBD1
j_gene: TRBJ2-5
CDR3aa: CASSQGDRYETQYF
CDR3nt: TGTGCCAGCAGCCAAGGGGACAGATACGAGACCCAGTACTTC

v_gene: TRBV10-3
abundance: many
d_gene: -
j_gene: TRBJ2-1
CDR3aa: CAISTSPGEQFF
CDR3nt: TGTGCCATCAGTACTAGTCCCGGTGAGCAGTTCTTC

v_gene: TRBV7-2
abundance: many
d_gene: TRBD2
j_gene: TRBJ2-1
CDR3aa: CASSEVSGKAYNEQFF
CDR3nt: TGTGCCAGCAGCGAAGTTAGCGGGAAGGCCTACAATGAGCAGTTCTTC

v_gene: TRBV29-1
abundance: many
d_gene: -
j_gene: TRBJ2-7
CDR3aa: CSVEALGAIDEQYF
CDR3nt: TGCAGCGTTGAAGCTCTCGGTGCCATTGACGAGCAGTACTTC

v_gene: TRBV20-1
abundance: many
d_gene: TRBD1
j_gene: TRBJ1-2
CDR3aa: CSGRGQGTPANYGYTF
CDR3nt: TGCAGTGGAAGGGGACAGGGCACCCCAGCTAACTATGGCTACACCTTC

v_gene: TRBV4-1
abundance: many
d_gene: -
j_gene: TRBJ2-1
CDR3aa: CASSQDQAGSYNEQFF
CDR3nt: TGCGCCAGCAGCCAAGATCAGGCGGGATCCTACAATGAGCAGTTCTTC

v_gene: TRBV20-1
abundance: many
d_gene: TRBD2
j_gene: TRBJ2-1
CDR3aa: CSARSGLVPYNEQFF
CDR3nt: TGCAGTGCTAGATCGGGACTAGTCCCCTACAATGAGCAGTTCTTC

v_gene: TRBV7-3
abundance: -
d_gene: -
j_gene: TRBJ1-1
CDR3aa: CASSPSPNTEAFF
CDR3nt: TGTGCCAGCAGCCCGAGTCCGAACACTGAAGCTTTCTTT

v_gene: TRBV9
abundance: many
d_gene: -
j_gene: TRBJ2-3
CDR3aa: CASSPQGWSSTDTQYF
CDR3nt: TGTGCCAGCAGCCCTCAGGGCTGGTCTAGCACAGATACGCAGTATTTT

v_gene: TRBV12-3/TRBV12-4
abundance: many
d_gene: -
j_gene: TRBJ1-1
CDR3aa: CASSHLRTEAFF
CDR3nt: TGTGCCAGCAGTCACCTCCGGACTGAAGCTTTCTTT

v_gene: TRBV20-1
abundance: many
d_gene: TRBD2
j_gene: TRBJ2-1
CDR3aa: CSAYPSGRDYNEQFF
CDR3nt: TGCAGTGCTTACCCCTCCGGGAGGGATTACAATGAGCAGTTCTTC

v_gene: TRBV20-1
abundance: many
d_gene: TRBD2
j_gene: TRBJ2-5
CDR3aa: CSATIAGAGDETQYF
CDR3nt: TGCAGTGCTACAATAGCGGGAGCGGGGGACGAGACCCAGTACTTC

v_gene: TRBV5-5
abundance: many
d_gene: TRBD1
j_gene: TRBJ2-7
CDR3aa: CASGDRAYEQYF
CDR3nt: TGTGCCAGCGGGGACAGAGCCTACGAGCAGTACTTC

v_gene: TRBV27
abundance: many
d_gene: TRBD1
j_gene: TRBJ2-4
CDR3aa: CASRTRGPDIQYF
CDR3nt: TGTGCCAGCAGGACAAGGGGGCCGGACATTCAGTACTTC

v_gene: TRBV3-1
abundance: many
d_gene: -
j_gene: TRBJ2-5
CDR3aa: CASSQRRETQYF
CDR3nt: TGTGCCAGCAGCCAACGAAGGGAGACCCAGTACTTC

v_gene: TRBV11-2
abundance: many
d_gene: TRBD1
j_gene: TRBJ2-7
CDR3aa: CASSPVNRQGTYEQYF
CDR3nt: TGTGCCAGCAGCCCAGTAAATAGACAGGGGACCTACGAGCAGTACTTC

v_gene: TRBV28
abundance: many
d_gene: TRBD2
j_gene: TRBJ2-2
CDR3aa: CASSWREGTGELFF
CDR3nt: TGTGCCAGCAGTTGGAGGGAGGGGACCGGGGAGCTGTTTTTT

v_gene: TRBV20-1
abundance: many
d_gene: TRBD1
j_gene: TRBJ1-5
CDR3aa: CSALGDSLNNQPQHF
CDR3nt: TGCAGTGCCCTAGGGGACAGCCTGAACAATCAGCCCCAGCATTTT

v_gene: TRBV5-1
abundance: many
d_gene: TRBD2
j_gene: TRBJ2-7
CDR3aa: CASSLPLAGGGEQYF
CDR3nt: TGCGCCAGCAGCCTGCCCTTAGCGGGAGGAGGAGAGCAGTACTTC

v_gene: TRBV28
abundance: few
d_gene: -
j_gene: TRBJ2-1
CDR3aa: CATCTETSFSEQFF
CDR3nt: TGTGCCACCTGTACCGAGACTAGTTTTAGTGAGCAGTTCTTC

v_gene: TRBV20-1
abundance: many
d_gene: -
j_gene: TRBJ2-6
CDR3aa: CSARKFGLGSGANVLTF
CDR3nt: TGCAGTGCTAGAAAGTTTGGATTGGGATCTGGGGCCAACGTCCTGACTTTC

v_gene: TRBV13
abundance: -
d_gene: TRBD2
j_gene: TRBJ2-7
CDR3aa: CASSLFLVAGAGSGGEQYF
CDR3nt: TGTGCCAGCAGCCTCTTTTTGGTAGCGGGAGCAGGTAGTGGAGGCGAGCAGTACTTC

v_gene: TRBV20-1
abundance: -
d_gene: -
j_gene: TRBJ2-7
CDR3aa: CSARDQEERLYEQYF
CDR3nt: TGCAGTGCTAGAGATCAGGAGGAGCGACTCTACGAGCAGTACTTC

v_gene: TRBV20-1
abundance: many
d_gene: TRBD2
j_gene: TRBJ2-5
CDR3aa: CSARDGRDQETQYF
CDR3nt: TGCAGTGCTAGAGACGGGAGGGATCAAGAGACCCAGTACTTC

v_gene: TRBV6-5
abundance: many
d_gene: TRBD2
j_gene: TRBJ2-7
CDR3aa: CASISPAGGEQYF
CDR3nt: TGTGCCAGCATCTCGCCTGCCGGGGGGGAGCAGTACTTC

v_gene: TRBV10-3
abundance: many
d_gene: -
j_gene: TRBJ1-2
CDR3aa: CAISESSANYGYTF
CDR3nt: TGTGCCATCAGTGAGTCATCAGCTAACTATGGCTACACCTTC

v_gene: TRBV6-1
abundance: many
d_gene: -
j_gene: TRBJ2-2
CDR3aa: CASSTYYTGELFF
CDR3nt: TGTGCCAGCAGCACCTATTACACCGGGGAGCTGTTTTTT